The 9 T cell receptor beta chains presented below share a single source sample, sequenced in a study of T cells in women clearing cervical HPV infection. Profiled with immunoSEQ multiplex PCR; TCRdb holds only in-frame clones, not every one. This repertoire includes 25,000 to 30,000 clones. The sequenced material came from blood buffy coat. These receptors were collected from a woman between 18 and 75 years old with a cervical HPV16 infection that either progressed to CIN3+ or cleared (not recorded which).

This clone is deemed medium-sized by its frequency. Read sequence stops 3 residues before the CDR3 end, and the germline J gene provides the missing end. The gene calls are TRBV10-3 and TRBJ2-5; D unresolved. Per germline, CDR1 ENHRY and CDR2 SYGVKD. CDR3 length: 13 amino acids. Trimming stripped 0 bases from V and 4 bases from J, with 6 bases between. CDR3 loop: CAISESKGETQYF. The part of the CDR3 DNA that was read is TGTGCCATCAGTGAGTCAAAGGGAGAGACC.

Comments on this clone: The read ends 3 residues shy of where the CDR3 ends; the end is completed using the germline J gene. This chain joins TRBV13 and TRBJ2-4; 9 bases are a match to TRBD2. The V segment lost 1 base and the J segment 1 base; nucleotides outside the gene matches: 11. Per germline, CDR1 PRHDT and CDR2 FYEKMQ (reference sequence). The CDR3 sequence is 19 residues long. The part of the CDR3 DNA that was read is TGTGCCAGCAGCTTAGTCGGGCTAGCGGGGAGGGGGGCCAAAAACATT. This encodes CASSLVGLAGRGAKNI. The full CDR3 protein is CASSLVGLAGRGAKNIQYF.

Note on this clone: Read data end 3 residues before the CDR3 end; the end is taken from the germline J gene. The V gene is TRBV24-1, the J gene TRBJ2-1; 8 nucleotides agree with TRBD2. The CDR3 is made up of 15 amino acids. Germline CDR1 and CDR2: KGHDR and SFDVKD. After removal of 3 bases from V and 0 bases from J, the junction contained 0 bases not matched to a gene. The CDR3 loop reads CATSDSGSSYNEQFF. Partial CDR3 DNA: TGTGCCACCAGTGATAGCGGGAGCTCCTACAATGAG.

As to this clone: The read gets to within 3 residues of the CDR3 end, and the germline J gene fills in the rest. J is TRBJ2-1 and V is TRBV19; D remains unclear. CDR1 is LNHDA, CDR2 SQIVND, per germline (reference sequence). The CDR3 is 15 residues long. Trimming removed 9 bases from V and 0 bases from J, with 15 bases in between. CDR3 protein: CASSAAPYSYNEQFF. The CDR3 DNA, read in part, is TGTGCCAGCAGTGCGGCCCCCTACTCCTACAATGAG.

In regard to this clone: The read gets to within 3 residues of the CDR3 end, and the germline J gene fills in the rest. The rearrangement joins TRBV7-9 to TRBJ1-1; 8 bases fit TRBD1. CDR3 length: 12 residues. The V gene's germline CDR1 is SEHNR and CDR2 FQNEAQ (reference sequence). This CDR3 reads CASSPNGQGAFF. The DNA read from the CDR3 is TGTGCCAGCAGCCCCAATGGACAGGGA.

About this clone: The CDR3 end falls 3 residues outside the read, so it is completed with the germline J gene. The chain uses TRBV7-8 and TRBJ2-3; 11 bases line up with TRBD1. This CDR3 has 17 residues. Germline loops: CDR1 SGHVS, CDR2 FQNEAQ. Unmatched junction bases numbered 6, after V lost 4 bases and J lost 0 bases. CDR3 DNA (partial): TGTGCCAGCAGCTCTACCGGGACAGGGGGTAGCACAGATACG. This sequence encodes CASSSTGTGGSTDT. The full CDR3 is CASSSTGTGGSTDTQYF.

A note on this clone: Read coverage stops 3 residues before the CDR3 terminus; the germline J gene supplies the remainder. The J gene is TRBJ2-7, the V gene TRBV6-2 or TRBV6-3; TRBD2 matches 12 bases. This CDR3 has 15 residues. Germline-derived CDR1 and CDR2 are MNHEY and SVGEGT. Unmatched junction bases numbered 3, after V lost 6 bases and J lost 0 bases. The covered CDR3 bases are TGTGCCAGCAGGAGACTAGCGGGGGCCTCCTACGAG. It encodes CASRRLAGASYE. The whole CDR3 reads CASRRLAGASYEQYF.

For this clone: Coverage ceases 3 residues before the CDR3 finishes, and the germline J gene fills in the end. The rearrangement links TRBV19 to TRBJ2-3, with 7 positions matching TRBD1. The CDR3 covers 15 residues. Looked up from germline, CDR1 is LNHDA and CDR2 is SQIVND (reference sequence). Trimming at V came to 4 bases and at J to 2 bases, leaving 6 bases not matched to a gene. The CDR3 sequence is CASSTTQGHTDTQYF. The part of the CDR3 DNA that was read is TGTGCCAGTAGTACGACACAGGGGCACACAGATACG.

CDR3 residues: CSASKGSDDGANVLFF. The covered CDR3 bases are TGCAGTGCTAGTAAGGGGTCAGACGATGGGGCCAACGTA. The chain is built from TRBV20-1 and TRBJ1-4, with a tentative D call TRBD1 (5 bases). The CDR3 extends 3 residues past the end of the read, so its final part is completed from the germline J gene. Germline lookup yields CDR1 DFQATT and CDR2 SNEGSKA (reference sequence). The CDR3 spans 16 residues.